The 5 T cell receptor beta chains in this list originate from one sample, sequenced in a study of T-cell memory formation after mild COVID-19. TCRdb redid the calling of the 5' RACE reads with MiXCR, one entry per CDR3 protein. The sample yields about 260,000 distinct CDR3 sequences, around 17% seen once. The sample taken for sequencing was PBMCs or a T cell subset sorted from them (not recorded which). Source of these receptors: a man aged 18 to 30 who had mild COVID-19 (a few samples of this study predate the infection). Cell type and time point are not known.

This clonotype showed up many times. The rearrangement joins TRBV9 to TRBJ2-6; D not resolved. The V end was cut by 3 bases, the J end by 0 bases, with 10 bases between. This CDR3 region has 16 residues. CDR1 and CDR2 (germline): SGDLS, YYNGEE. This CDR3 is CASSAALSSGANVLTF. CDR3 coding DNA: TGTGCCAGCAGCGCAGCATTAAGCTCTGGGGCCAACGTCCTGACTTTC.

The chain carries TRBV11-2 and TRBJ2-1, with D maybe TRBD2 (6 bases). The CDR3 has 13 amino acids. Germline values: CDR1 SGHAT, CDR2 FQNNGV. The ends were cut back, 5 bases at V and 8 bases at J, with 13 bases in the middle. CDR3 in amino acids: CASSIGGNYEQFF. The CDR3 DNA reads TGTGCCAGCAGCATCGGGGGAAACTATGAGCAGTTCTTC.

The J gene is TRBJ1-2, the V gene TRBV7-2; possibly TRBD1 for D (5 bases). The germline gives CDR1 SGHTA, CDR2 FQGNSA. Trimming took 5 bases from V and 6 from J, leaving 22 bases between them. This CDR3 has 16 residues. CDR3 sequence reads: CASSPQPPGLGDGYTF. DNA of the CDR3: TGTGCCAGCAGCCCACAACCGCCGGGGCTGGGGGATGGCTACACCTTC.

The chain is built from TRBV6-2 or TRBV6-3 and TRBJ2-1; possibly TRBD1 for D (6 bases). The CDR3 contains 13 residues. CDR1 and CDR2 (germline): MNHEY, SVGEGT. The V and J ends lost 8 bases and 8 bases respectively, with 16 bases between them. In DNA, the CDR3 is TGTGCCAGCCGCAGGGGTGTATGGGATGAGCAGTTCTTC. Amino acids: CASRRGVWDEQFF.

The CDR3 DNA reads TGTGCCAGCAGTTACCAACGACTGAGCACAGATACGCAGTATTTT. Translation gives CASSYQRLSTDTQYF. This rearrangement joins TRBV6-5 to TRBJ2-3; D remains unclear. The CDR3 is made up of 15 amino acids. Germline V CDR1 and CDR2: MNHEY, SVGAGI. Trimming removed 2 bases at V and 0 bases at J, with 9 bases between.